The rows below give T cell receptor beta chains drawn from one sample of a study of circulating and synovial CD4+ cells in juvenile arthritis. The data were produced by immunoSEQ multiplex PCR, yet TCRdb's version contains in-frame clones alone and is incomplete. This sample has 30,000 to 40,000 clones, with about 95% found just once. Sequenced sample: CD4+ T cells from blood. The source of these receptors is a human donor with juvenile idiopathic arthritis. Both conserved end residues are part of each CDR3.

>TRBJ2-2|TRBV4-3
CASSQVQIGTGELFF
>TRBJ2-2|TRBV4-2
CASSQDLRRGTGELFF
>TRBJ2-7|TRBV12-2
CASRGADRGYEQYF
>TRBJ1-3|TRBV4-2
CASSNRSSFLSGNTIYF
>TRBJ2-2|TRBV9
CASSVPPGGSGELFF
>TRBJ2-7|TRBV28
CASSFPLYRRSYEQYF
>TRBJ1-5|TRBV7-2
CASSSRQGTQPQHF
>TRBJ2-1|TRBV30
CAWRVTGVWDNEQFF
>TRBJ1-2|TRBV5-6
CANSLLGQGRDGYTF
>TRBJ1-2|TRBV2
CASRTGGASYGYTF
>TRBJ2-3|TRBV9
CASSVLAGSRTDTQYF
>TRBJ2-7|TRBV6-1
CASSEPDRGPNEQYF
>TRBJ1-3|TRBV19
CASSITYSGNTIYF
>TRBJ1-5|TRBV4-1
CASSQHQTGVSHNQPQHF
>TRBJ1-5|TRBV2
CASRYGQGRRDNQPQHF
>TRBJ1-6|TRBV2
CASSERGGQDNSPLHF
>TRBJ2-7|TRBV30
CAWSATTTFGTDYEQYF
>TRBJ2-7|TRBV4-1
CASSQDRGWAYEQYF
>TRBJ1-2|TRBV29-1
CSVSDSYGYTF
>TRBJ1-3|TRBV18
CASSPRGNTIYF
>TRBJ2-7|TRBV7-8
CASSSPGLASYEQYF
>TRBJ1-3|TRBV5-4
CASSWDFGNTIYF
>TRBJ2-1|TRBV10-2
CASSDWDREVAQFF
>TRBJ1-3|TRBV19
CASSIGAQGAAGNTIYF
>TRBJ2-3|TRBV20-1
CSAKQEHTQYF
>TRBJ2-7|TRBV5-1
CASSHSGAVYEQYF
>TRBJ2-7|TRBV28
CASSRGQGTYEQYF
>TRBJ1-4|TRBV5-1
CASSFTGTATNEKLFF
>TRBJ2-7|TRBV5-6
CASSLGLTGDFYEQYF
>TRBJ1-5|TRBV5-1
CASSLETGGGQPQHF
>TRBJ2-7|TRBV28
CASSFQGLLAGVHEQYF
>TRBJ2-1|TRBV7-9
CASSPPGLAYNEQFF
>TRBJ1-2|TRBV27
CASSLSRGLHYGYTF
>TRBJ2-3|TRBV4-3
CASSPGTSGGEGDTQYF
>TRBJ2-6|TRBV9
CASSALSTGQGGANVLTF
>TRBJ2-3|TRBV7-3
CASSLGLDATDTQYF
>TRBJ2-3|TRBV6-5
CASSYGGTDTQYF
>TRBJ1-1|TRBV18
CASSPRERNTEAFF
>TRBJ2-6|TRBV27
CASSLVQGSTGANVLTF
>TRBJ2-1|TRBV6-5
CASSFVNEQFF
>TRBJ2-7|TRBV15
CATSIEGREQYF